The 14 T cell receptor beta chains reported below all come from one sample, sequenced in a study of blood T cells in healthy people across ages. Alongside a J-beta primer mix, a sample-barcoded 5' primer served in a second PCR lasting about 6 to 11 cycles. TCRdb reprocessed the 5' RACE reads with MiXCR, giving one entry per CDR3 protein. The sample has fewer than 750,000 distinct CDR3 sequences; approximately 52% are singletons. Input material: blood. The receptors here all came from a woman of 80 years or more in good health.

The V gene is TRBV29-1, the J gene TRBJ1-4, with a tentative D call TRBD1 (6 bases). Germline CDR1 reads SQVTM; CDR2 reads ANQGSEA. Trimming removed 4 bases from V and 13 bases from J, with 19 bases in between. This CDR3 region has 13 residues. The CDR3 loop is CSVGDLDRTGLFF. The DNA for the CDR3 is TGCAGCGTTGGGGACCTCGACAGGACCGGACTGTTTTTT.

This chain joins TRBV7-6 and TRBJ2-5; 8 bases agree with TRBD2. The J call may be mistaken, given a closer DNA end match to TRBJ2-7. The CDR3 is 17 residues long. CDR1 SGHVS and CDR2 FNYEAQ come from the germline V gene. This CDR3 reads CASSYHPPSGSGNEQYF. The CDR3 DNA follows: TGTGCCAGCAGCTACCACCCTCCAAGCGGGAGCGGGAACGAGCAGTACTTC.

This CDR3 is CSALPGTDNSPLHF. In nucleotides, the CDR3 is TGCAGTGCTCTACCTGGGACAGATAATTCACCCCTCCACTTT. This sequence joins TRBV20-1 and TRBJ1-6, with 7 bases that match TRBD1. The CDR3 extends over 14 amino acids. Germline CDR1 is DFQATT and CDR2 is SNEGSKA (reference sequence). J lost 5 bases, V lost 5 bases, and 6 bases had no gene match.

V is TRBV6-5 and J is TRBJ2-2; D might be TRBD2 (5 bases). The CDR3 extends over 15 amino acids. Per germline, CDR1 MNHEY and CDR2 SVGAGI. Deletions cut 0 bases from V and 5 bases from J, with 10 bases between. CDR3 sequence: CASSYSAEGTGELFF. The CDR3 region has the DNA TGTGCCAGCAGTTACTCAGCGGAAGGGACCGGGGAGCTGTTTTTT.

This clonotype was observed a few times. The chain recombines TRBV18 with TRBJ2-7, with 9 bases that match TRBD1. Germline V CDR1 and CDR2: KGHSH, LQKENI. The trim removed 6 bases at V and 3 bases at J, leaving 6 bases unmatched. This CDR3 comprises 14 residues. The CDR3 DNA follows: TGTGCCAGCTCGTCGGAGACAGGGGGCTACGAGCAGTACTTC. This codes for CASSSETGGYEQYF.

This clonotype was counted many times. The chain is built from TRBV5-1 and TRBJ2-5, with D maybe TRBD1 (6 bases). Germline assignment: CDR1 SGHRS and CDR2 YFSETQ. V shed 4 bases and J shed 1 base, with 8 bases lying between them. The length of the CDR3 is 13 residues. The CDR3 DNA sequence: TGCGCCAGCAGCACGGACAGCCAAGAGACCCAGTACTTC. This sequence encodes CASSTDSQETQYF. The variable domain in full, completed from reference TRBV5-1 and TRBJ2-5, reads KAGVTQTPRYLIKTRGQQVTLSCSPISGHRSVSWYQQTPGQGLQFLFEYFSETQRNKGNFPGRFSGRQFSNSRSEMNVSTLELGDSALYLCASSTDSQETQYFGPGTRLLVL.

The chain recombines TRBV7-9 with TRBJ2-3; 9 nucleotides align to TRBD1. The CDR3 totals 15 residues. The J segment lost 5 bases and the V segment lost 5 bases, leaving 8 bases of the junction unmatched. Germline-derived CDR1 and CDR2 are SEHNR and FQNEAQ (reference sequence). CDR3 nucleotides: TGTGCCAGCAGCGTCCCGGGACAGGGTCTAGATACGCAGTATTTT. It is translated as CASSVPGQGLDTQYF.

The sample holds a few counts of this clonotype. The V call is TRBV12-3 or TRBV12-4, the J call TRBJ1-1; 8 nucleotides match TRBD1. The CDR3 runs to 14 residues. Trimming at V came to 1 base and at J to 4 bases, leaving 2 bases not matched to a gene. The CDR3 region is CASSLGRGLTEAFF. CDR3 coding DNA: TGTGCCAGCAGTTTAGGCAGGGGGCTCACTGAAGCTTTCTTT.

This clonotype was counted a few times. DNA for the CDR3: TGTGCCAGCAGCCAATTCCGTTTAGGGGCACCCCTCCACTTT. It translates to CASSQFRLGAPLHF. The V call is TRBV3-1, the J call TRBJ1-6; D is possibly TRBD1 (5 bases). Trimming cost V 2 bases and J 11 bases, with 13 bases left between them. Germline V gene sequence: CDR1 LGHDT, CDR2 YNNKEL (reference sequence). The CDR3 sequence is 14 residues long.

The V and J genes are TRBV4-3 and TRBJ2-5; D is uncertain. The J call may be in error: the DNA end matches TRBJ2-7 better. The CDR3 is made up of 13 amino acids. Germline-derived CDR1 and CDR2 are LGHNA and YSLEER. The CDR3: CASSQGQYDEQYF. CDR3 DNA sequence: TGCGCCAGCAGCCAAGGGCAGTACGACGAGCAGTACTTC.

CDR3 region: CSATNTGGTARNSPLHF. CDR3 DNA sequence: TGCAGTGCTACTAATACAGGGGGAACGGCTCGAAATTCACCCCTCCACTTT. V gene TRBV20-1 combines with J gene TRBJ1-6; TRBD1 aligns across 8 bases. The CDR3 totals 17 residues. With 4 bases clipped from V and 7 bases from J, the junction kept 15 bases outside the gene matches. Germline values: CDR1 DFQATT, CDR2 SNEGSKA (reference sequence).

With respect to this clonotype: A much larger clone differs from this one at a single base, so this may be a read error. The CDR3 region has the DNA TGTGCCATCAGTTCAGGGGAGACCTACAATGAGCAGTACTTC. Translated: CAISSGETYNEQYF. The genes are TRBV10-3 and TRBJ2-1; a weak D match, TRBD1 (6 bases). The closer fit of TRBJ2-7 to the DNA end suggests the J call may be wrong. The V gene's germline CDR1 is ENHRY and CDR2 SYGVKD. The CDR3 runs 14 residues.

V usage is TRBV29-1 and J usage is TRBJ2-3, with D unclear. Germline values: CDR1 SQVTM, CDR2 ANQGSEA. The CDR3 extends over 15 amino acids. Trimming left V 4 bases short and J 1 base short, with 15 bases between. In DNA form, the CDR3 reads TGCAGCGTTGGATTCGCGTCTTGGGGCACAGATACGCAGTATTTT. Translation: CSVGFASWGTDTQYF.

This chain connects TRBV15 to TRBJ2-7; 7 bases align to TRBD1. Germline V gene lookup returns CDR1 LNHNV and CDR2 YYDKDF (reference sequence). This CDR3 spans 14 amino acids. V lost 1 base, J lost 4 bases, and 4 bases stayed unmatched. CDR3 DNA: TGTGCCACCAGCAGAGGAGGGACAGATTACGAGCAGTACTTC. Residues: CATSRGGTDYEQYF.